A single sample is the source of the 28 T cell receptor beta chains below, sequenced in a study of shared clonotypes between healthy human individuals. Sequenced by immunoSEQ multiplex PCR; TCRdb stores in-frame clones only, minus some. The top ten clones hold 0.39% of a sample with about 2.3 million clones, 80% to 95% of them seen once. The material sequenced was naive CD4+ T cells from PBMCs. The sample's subset: CD45RA+ positively selected. These receptors originate from a man younger than 35 in good health. Some clones in this sample may be carry-over from other donors' samples.

Regarding this clone: Other DNA sequences within the sample encode an identical CDR3. V usage is TRBV30 and J usage is TRBJ2-3, with 7 nucleotides matching TRBD2. Germline assignment: CDR1 GTSNPN and CDR2 SVGIG (reference sequence). V lost 2 bases and J lost 6; bases outside the gene matches: 2. CDR3 size: 12 residues. The CDR3 bases are TGTGCCTGGAGTCCCGGGGGGGATACGCAGTATTTT. Its protein is CAWSPGGDTQYF.

V usage is TRBV6-1 and J usage is TRBJ2-1, with TRBD2 as a possible D gene (8 bases). The CDR3 is made up of 13 amino acids. Trimming removed 10 bases at V and 8 bases at J, with 18 bases between. CDR1 is MNHNS, CDR2 SASEGT, per germline. The CDR3 nucleotides read TGTGCCATAAGACGGGAGGGGGCCGATGAGCAGTTCTTC. It codes for CAIRREGADEQFF.

As for this clone: Other DNA sequences within the sample encode an identical CDR3. The V gene is TRBV5-1, the J gene TRBJ2-5; no reliable D call. Looked up from germline, CDR1 is SGHRS and CDR2 is YFSETQ. This CDR3 comprises 13 residues. V shed 4 bases and J shed 5 bases, with 12 bases lying between them. The CDR3 is CASSGTEGETQYF. The CDR3 DNA follows: TGCGCCAGCAGCGGTACAGAAGGTGAGACCCAGTACTTC.

The rearrangement links TRBV27 to TRBJ2-7, with 13 bases identical to TRBD2. Trimming removed 5 bases from V and 3 bases from J; junction bases left unmatched: 7. The CDR3 runs 16 residues. Germline lookup yields CDR1 MNHEY and CDR2 SMNVEV (reference sequence). The CDR3 here is CASSPSGLAGFYEQYF. For the CDR3, the DNA is TGTGCCAGCAGTCCATCGGGACTAGCGGGATTCTACGAGCAGTACTTC.

The chain is built from TRBV2 and TRBJ1-1; D possibly corresponds to TRBD1 (5 bases). The germline CDR1 and CDR2 sequences are SNHLY and FYNNEI. This CDR3 contains 13 residues. V lost 2 bases to trimming and J lost 5 bases, with 9 bases between them. CDR3 nucleotide sequence: TGTGCCAGCAGTGAAAGAGGGGTAACTGAAGCTTTCTTT. It encodes CASSERGVTEAFF.

The chain couples TRBV30 to TRBJ1-1; TRBD1 aligns across 7 bases. V dropped 4 bases and J dropped 2; count of bases not matched to a gene: 7. The CDR3 length is 14 residues. Looked up from germline, CDR1 is GTSNPN and CDR2 is SVGIG (reference sequence). The CDR3 sequence: CAWNRDRSNTEAFF. The CDR3 DNA sequence: TGTGCCTGGAACCGGGACAGATCTAACACTGAAGCTTTCTTT. The complete variable domain, with remaining parts taken from reference TRBV30 and TRBJ1-1, reads SQTIHQWPATLVQPVGSPLSLECTVEGTSNPNLYWYRQAAGRGLQLLFYSVGIGQISSEVPQNLSASRPQDRQFILSSKKLLLSDSGFYLCAWNRDRSNTEAFFGQGTRLTVV.

J is TRBJ2-2 and V is TRBV28; D remains unclear. Germline V gives CDR1 MDHEN, CDR2 SYDVKM. Trimming stripped 4 bases from V and 3 bases from J, with 21 bases between. CDR3 size: 18 residues. CDR3 protein: CASSYTDFRTPDTGELFF. The CDR3 DNA is TGTGCCAGCAGTTATACAGACTTTCGTACCCCGGACACCGGGGAGCTGTTTTTT.

This chain connects TRBV27 to TRBJ2-1; 15 nucleotides match TRBD2. V was clipped by 2 bases and J by 8 bases; unmatched bases: 7. Germline V gene sequence: CDR1 MNHEY, CDR2 SMNVEV (reference sequence). CDR3 size: 17 residues. CDR3 sequence reads: CASSLGLAGGRSYEQFF. The CDR3 nucleotides read TGTGCCAGCAGTTTAGGACTAGCGGGAGGGAGGAGCTATGAGCAGTTCTTC.

The chain employs TRBV4-1 and TRBJ1-1; D perhaps matches TRBD1 (5 bases). CDR1 and CDR2 (germline): MGHRA, YSYEKL. CDR3 length: 16 amino acids. The germline V and J ends were trimmed by 3 bases and 0 bases, with 14 bases remaining between them. The CDR3: CASSHFRGEMNTEAFF. DNA for the CDR3: TGCGCCAGCAGCCATTTCCGGGGGGAGATGAACACTGAAGCTTTCTTT.

In regard to this clone: The sample holds other DNA sequences that translate to the same CDR3. This sequence joins TRBV5-1 and TRBJ1-4; TRBD1 might be the D (5 bases). The germline V and J ends were trimmed by 0 bases and 7 bases, with 13 bases remaining between them. The length of the CDR3 is 15 residues. Looked up from germline, CDR1 is SGHRS and CDR2 is YFSETQ. The CDR3 coding sequence is TGCGCCAGCAGCTTGGTAGGGGCCCGCGGTGAAAAACTGTTTTTT. Amino acids: CASSLVGARGEKLFF.

The gene calls are TRBV7-2 and TRBJ2-7; 7 nucleotides line up with TRBD2. Germline lookup yields CDR1 SGHTA and CDR2 FQGNSA. The CDR3 runs 13 residues. V lost 3 bases, J lost 6 bases, and 5 bases stayed unmatched. CDR3 sequence (DNA): TGTGCCAGCAGCTTCGCGGGGGAGTCCGAGCAGTACTTC. Protein product: CASSFAGESEQYF.

The chain employs TRBV18 and TRBJ2-5; D may be TRBD1 (6 bases). Per germline, CDR1 KGHSH and CDR2 LQKENI. Trimming took off 8 bases at V and 1 base at J, with 17 bases between the two ends. The CDR3 sequence is 15 residues long. This CDR3 is CASQATGTFQETQYF. The CDR3, as DNA: TGTGCCAGCCAAGCCACAGGGACATTCCAAGAGACCCAGTACTTC.

This clone was counted once. The CDR3 here is CASSVGRTSTNEKLFF. CDR3 DNA sequence: TGTGCCAGCAGCGTAGGGAGGACTTCAACTAATGAAAAACTGTTTTTT. The chain combines TRBV9 with TRBJ1-4, with D unresolved. CDR3 length: 16 residues. CDR1 and CDR2 (germline): SGDLS, YYNGEE. Trimming shortened V by 0 bases and J by 0 bases, and 9 bases separated the two germline ends.

V gene TRBV6-5 combines with J gene TRBJ2-3; 7 bases are a match to TRBD1. Looked up from germline, CDR1 is MNHEY and CDR2 is SVGAGI. CDR3 size: 13 residues. The trim removed 6 bases at V and 0 bases at J, leaving 0 bases unmatched. CDR3 bases: TGTGCCAGCAGGGGACAGAGCACAGATACGCAGTATTTT. Translated: CASRGQSTDTQYF.

This clone was detected once. V and J are TRBV5-4 and TRBJ2-7, with 8 bases that match TRBD1. This CDR3 spans 13 amino acids. Germline CDR1 and CDR2: SGHNT and YYREEE (reference sequence). V trimming: 4 bases; J trimming: 4 bases; junction bases outside the gene matches: 4. The CDR3 spells CASSRQGPYEQYF. The CDR3 DNA sequence: TGTGCCAGCAGCCGACAGGGGCCTTACGAGCAGTACTTC. Supplemented by reference TRBV5-4 and TRBJ2-7, the full variable domain reads ETGVTQSPTHLIKTRGQQVTLRCSSQSGHNTVSWYQQALGQGPQFIFQYYREEENGRGNFPPRFSGLQFPNYSSELNVNALELDDSALYLCASSRQGPYEQYFGPGTRLTVT.

The CDR3, as DNA: TGCGCCAGCAGCCAAAGACGGCAGGGCGGGAGCACCGGGGAGCTGTTTTTT. Its translation is CASSQRRQGGSTGELFF. The V call is TRBV4-3, the J call TRBJ2-2, with 7 bases lining up with TRBD2. This CDR3 is 17 amino acids long. V lost 2 bases to trimming and J lost 4 bases; unmatched junction nucleotides: 10. CDR1 and CDR2 from the germline V gene are LGHNA and YSLEER.

This clone was detected only once. The rearrangement links TRBV28 to TRBJ2-3; TRBD1 matches at 8 bases. The V gene end was trimmed by 5 bases and the J gene end by 4 bases; junction bases not matched to a gene: 8. Germline assignment: CDR1 MDHEN and CDR2 SYDVKM. This CDR3 is built from 15 residues. CDR3 sequence: CASSPIGQGADTQYF. The CDR3, as DNA: TGTGCCAGCAGTCCAATAGGACAGGGAGCAGATACGCAGTATTTT.

This chain connects TRBV27 to TRBJ1-2; possible D gene TRBD1, 5 bases. Germline CDR1 MNHEY, CDR2 SMNVEV (reference sequence). V lost 10 bases and J lost 0, with 12 bases in between. The CDR3 extends over 13 amino acids. CDR3 bases: TGTGCCACTCGGGGCGGTTCTAACTATGGCTACACCTTC. It is translated as CATRGGSNYGYTF.

The J gene is TRBJ2-7, the V gene TRBV14; 11 bases are shared with TRBD2. The junction had 14 bases not matched to a gene; V was cut back by 1 base and J by 6 bases. CDR3 length: 18 amino acids. Per the germline V gene, CDR1 is SGHDN and CDR2 is FVKESK. CDR3 sequence: CASSQGTARLAGWGEQYF. DNA of the CDR3: TGTGCCAGCAGCCAAGGGACGGCAAGACTAGCGGGATGGGGCGAGCAGTACTTC.

The chain carries TRBV11-2 and TRBJ2-1, with 9 bases aligning to TRBD2. Germline CDR1 reads SGHAT; CDR2 reads FQNNGV. Unmatched junction bases numbered 8, after V lost 1 base and J lost 4 bases. The CDR3 is 17 amino acids. CDR3 in DNA: TGTGCCAGCAGCTTAGTGGTCGCTAGCGGGGTGTACAATGAGCAGTTCTTC. This sequence encodes CASSLVVASGVYNEQFF.

The V call is TRBV6-1, the J call TRBJ1-2; D is ambiguous. The germline V and J ends were trimmed by 3 bases and 8 bases, with 16 bases remaining between them. Germline CDR1 reads MNHNS; CDR2 reads SASEGT. The CDR3 consists of 14 residues. In DNA, the CDR3 is TGTGCCAGCAGTGACGGGGTCCCAACTGGGGGCTACACCTTC. As protein: CASSDGVPTGGYTF.

V is TRBV4-2 and J is TRBJ2-3, with 8 bases that match TRBD2. Germline CDR1 LGHNA, CDR2 YNFKEQ. V lost 5 bases to trimming and J lost 0 bases; unmatched junction nucleotides: 10. The CDR3 consists of 17 residues. The CDR3 DNA sequence: TGTGCCAGCAGCGCCGATACTAGCGGCACTAGCACAGATACGCAGTATTTT. This encodes CASSADTSGTSTDTQYF.

The rearrangement uses TRBV27 and TRBJ2-7, with 8 bases matching TRBD2. Trimming removed 3 bases from V and 7 bases from J; junction bases left unmatched: 2. CDR3 length: 12 residues. CDR1 and CDR2 from the germline V gene are MNHEY and SMNVEV (reference sequence). CDR3 nucleotide sequence: TGTGCCAGCAGTTTTCGGGGGGGAGAGCAGTACTTC. Protein product: CASSFRGGEQYF.

V usage is TRBV14 and J usage is TRBJ2-7; 13 nucleotides align to TRBD2. In germline, CDR1 is SGHDN, CDR2 FVKESK. The CDR3 is made up of 17 amino acids. J gave up 6 bases and V 2 bases, and 10 bases lay outside the gene matches. The DNA of the CDR3 is TGTGCCAGCAGCCAACAACGGACTAGCGGGAGCGGTTCCGAGCAGTACTTC. It yields the protein CASSQQRTSGSGSEQYF.

The J gene is TRBJ1-2, the V gene TRBV19; 7 bases fit TRBD1. The CDR3 has 15 residues. The V and J ends lost 6 bases and 5 bases, in that order; junction bases with no gene match: 12. The germline V gene encodes CDR1 LNHDA and CDR2 SQIVND (reference sequence). This chain's CDR3 is CASSKQGPLRYGYTF. CDR3 in DNA: TGTGCCAGTAGCAAACAGGGGCCCCTCCGGTATGGCTACACCTTC.

Here the CDR3 DNA reads TGTGCCAGCAGGGGGGACAGGGTCGTCGGCTACACCTTC. This translates into CASRGDRVVGYTF. The chain links TRBV7-3 to TRBJ1-2, with 9 bases that match TRBD1. The length of the CDR3 is 13 residues. The junction had 7 bases not matched to a gene; V was cut back by 6 bases and J by 8 bases. Germline CDR1 reads SGHTA; CDR2 reads FQGTGA.

The chain combines TRBV2 with TRBJ1-2; the D gene is possibly TRBD1 (6 bases). Per germline, CDR1 SNHLY and CDR2 FYNNEI. The CDR3 consists of 19 residues. Between the trimmed V and J ends, which lost 6 bases and 7 bases, there was a span of 33 bases. CDR3 bases: TGTGCCAGCAGGAAGACCGACGCCGGGGGGCGAACTGCGCGTCGTGGCTACACCTTC. It translates to CASRKTDAGGRTARRGYTF.

This clone occurred once. The J gene is TRBJ1-2, the V gene TRBV7-3; TRBD1 agrees at 9 bases. Germline CDR1 is SGHTA and CDR2 is FQGTGA. There are 14 residues in the CDR3. V gave up 4 bases and J gave up 5 bases; unmatched junction bases: 5. The CDR3 coding sequence is TGTGCCAGCAGCTCAACAGGGGGCGGGTATGGCTACACCTTC. This encodes CASSSTGGGYGYTF.